This TCR beta chain was recorded in a study of post-analysis software for immune sequencing data. The CDR3 is 18 residues long. Germline CDR1 and CDR2: LGHDT and YNNKEL (reference sequence). V lost 4 bases to trimming and J lost 5 bases; unmatched junction nucleotides: 9. Unique molecular identifiers tagged the TCR beta cDNA libraries. TCRdb itself ran the PCR reads through MiXCR, one entry per CDR3 protein. Among 450,000 to 700,000 distinct CDR3 sequences listed, 44% were seen once. As to this clonotype: What it binds is not known.

Whole-study results and caveats: Among about 5 TRBV segments more frequent in patients than controls were TRBV5-6, TRBV5-1 and TRBV20-1. The normalized Chao1 diversity of multiple sclerosis patients was significantly lower than that of controls. F measure showed strong co-clustering of same-batch samples.

This sequence was found in a girl aged 10 to 17 with multiple sclerosis. The sequencing sample was made of blood. The V gene is TRBV3-1, the J gene TRBJ2-1, with 15 nucleotides matching TRBD2. CDR3 in amino acids: CASSRTSGTSGRNNEQFF. CDR3 bases: TGTGCCAGCAGCCGAACCTCGGGGACTAGCGGGAGGAACAATGAGCAGTTCTTC.